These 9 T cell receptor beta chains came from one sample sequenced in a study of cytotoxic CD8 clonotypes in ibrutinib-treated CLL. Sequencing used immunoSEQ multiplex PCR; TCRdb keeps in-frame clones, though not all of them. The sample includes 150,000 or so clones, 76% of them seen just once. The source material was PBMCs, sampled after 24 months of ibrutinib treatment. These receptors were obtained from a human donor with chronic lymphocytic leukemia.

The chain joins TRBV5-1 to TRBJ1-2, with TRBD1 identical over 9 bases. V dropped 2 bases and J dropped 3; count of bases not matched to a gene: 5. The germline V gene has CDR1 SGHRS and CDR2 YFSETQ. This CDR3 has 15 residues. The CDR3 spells CASSLGQGIYYGYTF. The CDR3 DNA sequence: TGCGCCAGCAGCTTAGGACAGGGGATTTACTATGGCTACACCTTC.

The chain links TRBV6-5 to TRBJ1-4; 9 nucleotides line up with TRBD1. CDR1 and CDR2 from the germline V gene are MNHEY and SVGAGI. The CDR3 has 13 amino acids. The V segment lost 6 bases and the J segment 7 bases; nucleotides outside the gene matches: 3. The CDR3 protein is CASRRTGVEKLFF. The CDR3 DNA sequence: TGTGCCAGCAGGAGGACAGGGGTTGAAAAACTGTTTTTT.

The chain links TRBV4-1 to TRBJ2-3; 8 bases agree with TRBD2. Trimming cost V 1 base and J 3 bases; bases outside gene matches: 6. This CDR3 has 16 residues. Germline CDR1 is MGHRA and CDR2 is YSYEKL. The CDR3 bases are TGCGCCAGCAGCCAAGGCTACGGGGGGGCTACAGATACGCAGTATTTT. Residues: CASSQGYGGATDTQYF.

The CDR3 DNA reads as TGTGCCAGTAGTACCCCTCCCGCGACAGGGGGAAGCTCCTACAATGAGCAGTTCTTC. Its translation: CASSTPPATGGSSYNEQFF. The chain couples TRBV19 to TRBJ2-1; 9 positions agree with TRBD1. Germline CDR1 and CDR2: LNHDA and SQIVND (reference sequence). The trim removed 4 bases at V and 0 bases at J, leaving 13 bases unmatched. The CDR3 extends over 19 amino acids. Combining the CDR3 with reference TRBV19 and TRBJ2-1 gives the whole variable domain DGGITQSPKYLFRKEGQNVTLSCEQNLNHDAMYWYRQDPGQGLRLIYYSQIVNDFQKGDIAEGYSVSREKKESFPLTVTSAQKNPTAFYLCASSTPPATGGSSYNEQFFGPGTRLTVL.

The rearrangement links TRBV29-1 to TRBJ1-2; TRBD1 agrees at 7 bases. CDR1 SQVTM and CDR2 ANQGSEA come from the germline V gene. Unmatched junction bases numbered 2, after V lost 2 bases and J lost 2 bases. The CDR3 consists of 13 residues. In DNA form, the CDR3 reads TGCAGCGTTGAACCGGACAGGAACTATGGCTACACCTTC. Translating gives CSVEPDRNYGYTF.

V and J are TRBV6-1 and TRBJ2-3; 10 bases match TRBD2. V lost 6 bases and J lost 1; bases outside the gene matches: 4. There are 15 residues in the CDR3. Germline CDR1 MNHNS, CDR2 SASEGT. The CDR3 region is CASRMLAGGTDTQYF. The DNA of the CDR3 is TGTGCCAGCAGGATGCTAGCGGGGGGCACAGATACGCAGTATTTT.

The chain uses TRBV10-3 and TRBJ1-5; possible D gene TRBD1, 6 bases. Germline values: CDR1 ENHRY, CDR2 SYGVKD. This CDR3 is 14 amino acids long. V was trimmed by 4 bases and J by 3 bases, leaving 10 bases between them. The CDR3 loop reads CAISADRLNQPQHF. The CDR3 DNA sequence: TGTGCCATCAGTGCGGACAGACTCAATCAGCCCCAGCATTTT.

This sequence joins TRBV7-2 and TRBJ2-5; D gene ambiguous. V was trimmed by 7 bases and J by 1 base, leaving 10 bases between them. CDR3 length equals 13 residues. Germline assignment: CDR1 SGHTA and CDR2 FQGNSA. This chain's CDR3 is CASTLLLQETQYF. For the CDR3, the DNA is TGTGCCAGCACCCTTCTCCTCCAAGAGACCCAGTACTTC.

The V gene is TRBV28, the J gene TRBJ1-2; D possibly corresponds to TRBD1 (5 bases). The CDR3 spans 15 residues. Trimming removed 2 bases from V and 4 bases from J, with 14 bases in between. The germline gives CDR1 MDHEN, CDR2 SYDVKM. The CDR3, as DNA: TGTGCCAGCAGTTTAGGTTTCGGGACTGGCTATGGCTACACCTTC. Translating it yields CASSLGFGTGYGYTF.